Below, one T cell receptor (beta chain) is given with its context. A read error may explain this, as a much larger clone is one base away. This sample stems from a study of naive and memory T cell subsets. Both TRBC1 and TRBC2 were covered by a beta constant-region primer of two equimolar oligonucleotides. An oligonucleotide with the SP2 primer and a 12-nucleotide UMI was ligated to the cDNA 3' end. TCRdb re-derived calls from the UMI-ligation and nested PCR reads in MiXCR, one entry per CDR3 protein. The sample carries 70,000 to 95,000 distinct CDR3 sequences, roughly 7% recorded once. The sequenced sample was central memory CD4+ T cells from blood. The receptor was derived from a human donor in good health.

CDR3 sequence reads: CASSSAGTGVGQETQYF. The CDR3, as DNA: TGTGCCAGCAGCTCCGCCGGGACAGGGGTGGGCCAAGAGACCCAGTACTTC. The V and J genes are TRBV7-9 and TRBJ2-5, with 10 bases fitting TRBD1. This CDR3 is built from 17 residues. J gave up 1 base and V 4 bases, and 9 bases lay outside the gene matches. From germline, CDR1 is SEHNR and CDR2 FQNEAQ (reference sequence). Looking up the rest from reference TRBV7-9 and TRBJ2-5 gives the full variable domain: DTGVSQNPRHKITKRGQNVTFRCDPISEHNRLYWYRQTLGQGPEFLTYFQNEAQLEKSRLLSDRFSAERPKGSFSTLEIQRTEQGDSAMYLCASSSAGTGVGQETQYFGPGTRLLVL.